The 17 T cell receptor beta chains reported below all come from one sample, sequenced in a study of shared clonotypes between healthy human individuals. TCRdb keeps only in-frame clones here, not all; method: immunoSEQ multiplex PCR. The table includes about 1.1 million clones, 78% detected once. The specimen sequenced was memory CD4+ T cells from PBMCs. Subset in this sample: CD45RA-negative fraction. Source of these receptors: a man between 18 and 29 years old in good health. Some clones in this sample may be carry-over from other donors' samples.

V usage is TRBV11-3 and J usage is TRBJ2-1; 8 bases line up with TRBD2. V lost 6 bases and J lost 7; bases outside the gene matches: 14. This CDR3 region has 16 residues. Germline V CDR1 and CDR2: SGHNT, YENEEA. CDR3 sequence reads: CASSPSSGSIGNEQFF. CDR3 DNA: TGTGCCAGCAGTCCCTCGAGCGGGAGTATAGGGAATGAGCAGTTCTTC.

Only one count was recorded for this clone. The chain uses TRBV7-7 and TRBJ2-1; D is uncertain. The length of the CDR3 is 13 residues. Germline loops: CDR1 SSHAT, CDR2 FNYEAQ (reference sequence). V was cut by 5 bases and J by 4 bases, with 9 bases left in between. The CDR3 loop reads CASSVTEYNEQFF. The CDR3, as DNA: TGTGCCAGCAGCGTTACAGAGTACAATGAGCAGTTCTTC.

This clone appeared once. This chain connects TRBV7-2 to TRBJ1-1; D may be TRBD1 (5 bases). CDR3 length equals 16 residues. V was pared by 5 bases and J by 3 bases, with 19 bases between. Per germline, CDR1 SGHTA and CDR2 FQGNSA. CDR3 sequence: CASSTGWGSGYTEAFF. CDR3 sequence (DNA): TGTGCCAGCAGCACCGGGTGGGGCTCGGGGTACACTGAAGCTTTCTTT. The whole variable domain, remainder taken from reference TRBV7-2 and TRBJ1-1, is GAGVSQSPSNKVTEKGKDVELRCDPISGHTALYWYRQSLGQGLEFLIYFQGNSAPDKSGLPSDRFSAERTGGSVSTLTIQRTQQEDSAVYLCASSTGWGSGYTEAFFGQGTRLTVV.

The CDR3 nucleotides read TGTGCCAGTAGTGGGAGGTCGAACTATGGCTACACCTTC. This encodes CASSGRSNYGYTF. The V gene is TRBV19, the J gene TRBJ1-2; no clear D gene. Trimming left V 5 bases short and J 2 bases short, with 9 bases between. The CDR3 runs to 13 residues. From germline, CDR1 is LNHDA and CDR2 SQIVND (reference sequence).

The genes are TRBV5-6 and TRBJ1-2; possible D gene TRBD1, 5 bases. CDR1 and CDR2 from the germline V gene are SGHDT and YYEEEE. The CDR3 spans 14 residues. V was trimmed by 4 bases and J by 7 bases, leaving 17 bases between them. CDR3 sequence: CASSGANYGGGYTF. DNA for the CDR3: TGTGCCAGCAGCGGGGCTAACTATGGTGGTGGCTACACCTTC.

V gene TRBV11-1 combines with J gene TRBJ2-1; D is undetermined. CDR1 and CDR2 from the germline V gene are SGHAT and FQDESV (reference sequence). With 1 base removed from V and 8 bases from J, the gap between germline ends came to 12 bases. The CDR3 length is 14 residues. As DNA, the CDR3 is TGTGCCAGCAGCTTAGGCGTCGGTAGGGATGAGCAGTTCTTC. Its translation: CASSLGVGRDEQFF.

This rearrangement joins TRBV6-1 to TRBJ2-4; 8 bases are shared with TRBD1. The CDR3 runs 12 residues. Germline assignment: CDR1 MNHNS and CDR2 SASEGT. Trimming took 0 bases from V and 15 from J; bases not matched to a gene: 4. CDR3 protein: CASSEADRARYF. Written as DNA, the CDR3 is TGTGCCAGCAGTGAAGCGGACAGGGCGAGGTACTTC.

V is TRBV28 and J is TRBJ1-2; perhaps TRBD1 as D (5 bases). Between the trimmed V and J ends, which lost 4 bases and 7 bases, there was a span of 19 bases. This CDR3 is built from 15 residues. Germline CDR1 reads MDHEN; CDR2 reads SYDVKM. The DNA of the CDR3 is TGTGCCAGCAGTTACAGGCTAACGGCAGGGCTTGGCTACACCTTC. As protein: CASSYRLTAGLGYTF.

This chain joins TRBV6-5 and TRBJ2-2; 7 positions match TRBD2. Germline V CDR1 and CDR2: MNHEY, SVGAGI. V dropped 7 bases and J dropped 7; count of bases not matched to a gene: 12. This CDR3 is 15 amino acids long. The CDR3 region has the DNA TGTGCCAGCACCCCACGGGGGGAAGGGGACGGGGAGCTGTTTTTT. Translation: CASTPRGEGDGELFF.

The chain uses TRBV5-1 and TRBJ2-7; D ambiguous. CDR1 is SGHRS and CDR2 is YFSETQ in the germline V gene. Trimming pared 1 base from V and 6 bases from J, leaving 5 bases between. The CDR3 runs to 11 residues. The CDR3 reads CASSLYREQYF. DNA for the CDR3: TGCGCCAGCAGCTTGTATCGCGAGCAGTACTTC.

This chain connects TRBV2 to TRBJ2-3, with D maybe TRBD1 (5 bases). Germline V lookup: CDR1 SNHLY, CDR2 FYNNEI. This CDR3 spans 14 amino acids. V was pared by 5 bases and J by 6 bases, with 15 bases between. CDR3 sequence reads: CASSQGRVPDTQYF. In DNA form, the CDR3 reads TGTGCCAGCAGTCAGGGAAGGGTCCCGGATACGCAGTATTTT.

The chain combines TRBV11-2 with TRBJ2-1, with D perhaps TRBD1 or TRBD2 (5 bases each). CDR3 length: 16 residues. From germline, CDR1 is SGHAT and CDR2 FQNNGV. Between the trimmed V and J ends, which lost 1 base and 0 bases, there was a span of 10 bases. CDR3 nucleotide sequence: TGTGCCAGCAGCTTAGTCTGGGGGAGCTCCTACAATGAGCAGTTCTTC. As protein: CASSLVWGSSYNEQFF. Drawing the rest from reference TRBV11-2 and TRBJ2-1, the complete variable domain is EAGVAQSPRYKIIEKRQSVAFWCNPISGHATLYWYQQILGQGPKLLIQFQNNGVVDDSQLPKDRFSAERLKGVDSTLKIQPAKLEDSAVYLCASSLVWGSSYNEQFFGPGTRLTVL.

This clone has a handful of counts. J is TRBJ2-7 and V is TRBV30, with 10 bases identical to TRBD2. This CDR3 contains 13 residues. The V gene end was trimmed by 8 bases and the J gene end by 3 bases; junction bases not matched to a gene: 7. Germline V gene data show CDR1 as GTSNPN and CDR2 as SVGIG (reference sequence). CDR3 coding DNA: TGTGCCGGGGGAAGACTAGCGGGCTACGAGCAGTACTTC. The encoded protein is CAGGRLAGYEQYF.

The chain recombines TRBV7-9 with TRBJ2-7; D may be TRBD1 or TRBD2 (5 bases each). There are 16 residues in the CDR3. V was pared by 5 bases and J by 6 bases, with 23 bases between. Germline V gene data show CDR1 as SEHNR and CDR2 as FQNEAQ (reference sequence). The CDR3 DNA reads TGTGCCAGCAGCCTCGGGCAGAACATAAGTGGGGGCGAGCAGTACTTC. Protein sequence: CASSLGQNISGGEQYF.

A single count supports this clone. This rearrangement joins TRBV5-6 to TRBJ2-5; D perhaps matches TRBD2 (6 bases). In germline, CDR1 is SGHDT, CDR2 YYEEEE. The CDR3 spans 13 residues. V lost 6 bases, J lost 5 bases, and 14 bases lay in between. CDR3 region: CASTPHGGETQYF. The CDR3 nucleotides read TGTGCCAGCACCCCCCACGGGGGTGAGACCCAGTACTTC.

This clone was detected only once. V usage is TRBV28 and J usage is TRBJ1-1; no firm D call. CDR1 and CDR2 (germline): MDHEN, SYDVKM. The length of the CDR3 is 12 residues. The germline V and J ends were trimmed by 8 bases and 4 bases, with 11 bases remaining between them. In DNA form, the CDR3 reads TGTGCCAGCTACAGAGGAGGCACTGAAGCTTTCTTT. This translates into CASYRGGTEAFF.

This clone was counted a single time. The chain has TRBV9 and TRBJ2-7; weak D call: TRBD1 (5 bases). The ends were cut back, 0 bases at V and 3 bases at J, with 10 bases in the middle. The CDR3 has 14 residues. The germline CDR1 and CDR2 sequences are SGDLS and YYNGEE. CDR3 coding DNA: TGTGCCAGCAGCGTAGACCAGGGTGGCTACGAGCAGTACTTC. This codes for CASSVDQGGYEQYF.